The 20 T cell receptor beta chains listed next were all sequenced from one sample in a study of blood T cells in healthy people across ages. Next came a second PCR, run for about 6 to 12 cycles, which used a sample-barcoded 5' primer along with a J-beta primer mix. In TCRdb, the 5' RACE reads were re-called with MiXCR into one record per CDR3 protein. The data show approximately 800,000 distinct CDR3 sequences, with under 80% seen just once and about a quarter held by the top ten. Input material: blood. The receptors derive from a man aged 25-45 years in good health.

This chain links TRBV9 with TRBJ2-5, with D perhaps given as TRBD1 or TRBD2 (5 bases each). The ends were cut back, 3 bases at V and 1 base at J, with 13 bases in the middle. The CDR3 has 15 residues. The germline CDR1 and CDR2 sequences are SGDLS and YYNGEE. The CDR3 loop is CASSAVGVPQETQYF. The CDR3 DNA is TGTGCCAGCAGCGCCGTGGGGGTCCCCCAAGAGACCCAGTACTTC.

This clonotype showed up just a few times. The chain combines TRBV29-1 with TRBJ2-3, with 8 bases that match TRBD1. The CDR3 is made up of 15 amino acids. CDR1 is SQVTM, CDR2 ANQGSEA, per germline. V gave up 3 bases and J gave up 6 bases; unmatched junction bases: 11. The CDR3 DNA sequence: TGCAGCGTTGACAGGGTCGGACAGGGTGGGGATACGCAGTATTTT. Translating it yields CSVDRVGQGGDTQYF.

This rearrangement joins TRBV7-8 to TRBJ1-2, with TRBD1 identical over 7 bases. CDR3 length: 15 amino acids. Trimming removed 0 bases from V and 6 bases from J; junction bases left unmatched: 7. Looked up from germline, CDR1 is SGHVS and CDR2 is FQNEAQ. The chain's CDR3 is CASSLAPDRDDGYTF. Written as DNA, the CDR3 is TGTGCCAGCAGCTTAGCGCCCGACAGGGATGATGGCTACACCTTC.

This sequence joins TRBV9 and TRBJ2-7, with 14 bases lining up with TRBD2. Germline V gives CDR1 SGDLS, CDR2 YYNGEE. The CDR3 covers 15 residues. V was pared by 4 bases and J by 7 bases, with 7 bases of the junction left unmatched. CDR3 DNA: TGTGCCAGCAGCCCGGGACTAGCGGGGGACAATGAGCAGTACTTC. Translating it yields CASSPGLAGDNEQYF.

V gene TRBV12-3 or TRBV12-4 combines with J gene TRBJ2-4, with a weak D call TRBD2 (7 bases). This CDR3 region has 15 residues. V lost 7 bases and J lost 5, with 18 bases in between. CDR3 bases: TGTGCCAGCACAAAGGTCGGGGGGCCCGAAAACATTCAGTACTTC. It codes for CASTKVGGPENIQYF.

The V and J genes are TRBV6-1 and TRBJ1-2; D perhaps matches TRBD1 (5 bases). Between the trimmed V and J ends, which lost 6 bases and 3 bases, there was a span of 26 bases. The CDR3 has 18 residues. Per germline, CDR1 MNHNS and CDR2 SASEGT. CDR3: CASRRDGRDGSRDYGYTF. The CDR3 DNA sequence: TGTGCCAGCAGGAGAGATGGCAGGGACGGTTCAAGGGACTATGGCTACACCTTC.

The chain joins TRBV5-1 to TRBJ1-4; D may be TRBD1 (5 bases). V was pared by 4 bases and J by 8 bases, with 30 bases between. The length of the CDR3 is 19 residues. Per the germline V gene, CDR1 is SGHRS and CDR2 is YFSETQ. CDR3 residues: CASSPEGIDSNPSGEKLFF. CDR3 sequence (DNA): TGCGCCAGCAGCCCTGAGGGAATCGACAGCAATCCTTCGGGGGAAAAACTGTTTTTT.

This chain uses TRBV7-9 with TRBJ2-5; D is uncertain. Germline lookup yields CDR1 SEHNR and CDR2 FQNEAQ (reference sequence). V gave up 2 bases and J gave up 2 bases, with 9 bases separating them. CDR3 length equals 14 residues. CDR3 coding DNA: TGTGCCAGCAGCTTACTAGAGCAACAAGAGACCCAGTACTTC. It translates to CASSLLEQQETQYF. Drawing the rest from reference TRBV7-9 and TRBJ2-5, the complete variable domain is DTGVSQNPRHKITKRGQNVTFRCDPISEHNRLYWYRQTLGQGPEFLTYFQNEAQLEKSRLLSDRFSAERPKGSFSTLEIQRTEQGDSAMYLCASSLLEQQETQYFGPGTRLLVL.

V gene TRBV27 combines with J gene TRBJ2-1, with D hard to call. Trimming stripped 4 bases from V and 6 bases from J, with 10 bases between. The CDR3 length is 13 residues. The germline V gene has CDR1 MNHEY and CDR2 SMNVEV (reference sequence). The CDR3 here is CASSYHNRNEQFF. CDR3 nucleotides: TGTGCCAGCAGTTACCACAATCGCAATGAGCAGTTCTTC.

Of note for this clonotype: Mismatch with germline at one junction end may stem from a read error. J is TRBJ1-4 and V is TRBV4-2; possible D gene TRBD1, 5 bases. The germline V gene encodes CDR1 LGHNA and CDR2 YNFKEQ. The CDR3 contains 14 residues. CDR3 nucleotide sequence: TGTGCCAGCGGCCAAGAGGGGCTCGCGGAAAAACTGTTTTTT. This codes for CASGQEGLAEKLFF.

V usage is TRBV10-3 and J usage is TRBJ2-7; TRBD1 matches 9 bases. Germline V lookup: CDR1 ENHRY, CDR2 SYGVKD. The V gene end was trimmed by 2 bases and the J gene end by 7 bases; junction bases not matched to a gene: 15. The CDR3 contains 17 residues. CDR3 in DNA: TGTGCCATCAGTGAGCCTACGACAGGGGGTCGCTACAATGAGCAGTACTTC. Translated: CAISEPTTGGRYNEQYF.

The chain uses TRBV21-1 and TRBJ2-5; TRBD1, the table's D call, was not compared with the DNA. TRBV21-1 is flagged as a pseudogene. This CDR3 spans 17 amino acids. The CDR3 loop reads CASSSTRTGTSQETQYF. Here the CDR3 DNA reads TGTGCCAGCAGCTCAACCCGGACAGGGACCTCCCAAGAGACCCAGTACTTC.

A few counts support this clonotype. The rearrangement uses TRBV7-2 and TRBJ2-1, with 7 bases fitting TRBD1. CDR3 length: 14 amino acids. Germline V gene data show CDR1 as SGHTA and CDR2 as FQGNSA. V shed 7 bases and J 3 bases; nucleotides not matched to a gene: 6. The CDR3 DNA sequence: TGTGCCAGCATCAGGGACAGAATCTACAATGAGCAGTTCTTC. Encoded protein: CASIRDRIYNEQFF.

DNA of the CDR3: TGTGCCAGCAGCCAAGAACCGGGGAAAGGCAATCAGCCCCAGCATTTT. Translating gives CASSQEPGKGNQPQHF. This chain uses TRBV3-1 with TRBJ1-5; no firm D call. The CDR3 spans 16 residues. Trimming pared 0 bases from V and 2 bases from J, leaving 11 bases between. Germline CDR1 reads LGHDT; CDR2 reads YNNKEL (reference sequence).

The genes are TRBV4-2 and TRBJ1-5, with a weak D call TRBD1 (5 bases). The CDR3 runs 18 residues. Per the germline V gene, CDR1 is LGHNA and CDR2 is YNFKEQ. V gave up 0 bases and J gave up 3 bases, with 18 bases separating them. Here the CDR3 reads CASSQDGGGYGANQPQHF. The CDR3 bases are TGTGCCAGCAGCCAAGACGGTGGTGGGTACGGGGCCAATCAGCCCCAGCATTTT.

V and J are TRBV20-1 and TRBJ2-5; D is ambiguous. The J call may be in error: the DNA end matches TRBJ2-7 better. Germline CDR1 reads DFQATT; CDR2 reads SNEGSKA (reference sequence). This CDR3 region has 13 residues. CDR3 amino acids: CSARDKDYSEQYF. In DNA, the CDR3 is TGCAGTGCTAGAGATAAGGATTACAGCGAGCAGTACTTC.

This clonotype was seen a handful of times. Its ends do not fully match the called genes, so a read error is possible. The chain is built from TRBV27 and TRBJ2-2; TRBD1 aligns across 10 bases. The CDR3 length is 12 residues. Germline CDR1 MNHEY, CDR2 SMNVEV (reference sequence). The CDR3 nucleotides read TGTGCCAGCAGTCCCGGGACAGGGGAACTGTTTTTT. Translated: CASSPGTGELFF.

The chain carries TRBV4-2 and TRBJ1-5; no definite D call. This CDR3 is 15 amino acids long. Germline V gene sequence: CDR1 LGHNA, CDR2 YNFKEQ. The V and J ends lost 5 bases and 9 bases respectively, with 20 bases between them. CDR3 residues: CASSFDTSQSWPQHF. The CDR3 region has the DNA TGTGCCAGCAGCTTTGACACCTCCCAAAGTTGGCCCCAGCATTTT.

The rearrangement links TRBV7-2 to TRBJ2-7; TRBD1 agrees at 9 bases. The germline V gene encodes CDR1 SGHTA and CDR2 FQGNSA. Trimming took 1 base from V and 6 from J; bases not matched to a gene: 4. This CDR3 has 14 amino acids. DNA for the CDR3: TGTGCCAGCAGCTTAGAACAGGGGGCGTTCGAGCAGTACTTC. Amino acid sequence: CASSLEQGAFEQYF.

The CDR3 DNA follows: TGCGCCAGCAGCTCCTTCCGGTACAATGAGCAGTTCTTC. Encoded protein: CASSSFRYNEQFF. This chain uses TRBV4-3 with TRBJ2-1; D remains unclear. CDR1 is LGHNA and CDR2 is YSLEER in the germline V gene. The ends were cut back, 5 bases at V and 4 bases at J, with 9 bases in the middle. This CDR3 has 13 residues.